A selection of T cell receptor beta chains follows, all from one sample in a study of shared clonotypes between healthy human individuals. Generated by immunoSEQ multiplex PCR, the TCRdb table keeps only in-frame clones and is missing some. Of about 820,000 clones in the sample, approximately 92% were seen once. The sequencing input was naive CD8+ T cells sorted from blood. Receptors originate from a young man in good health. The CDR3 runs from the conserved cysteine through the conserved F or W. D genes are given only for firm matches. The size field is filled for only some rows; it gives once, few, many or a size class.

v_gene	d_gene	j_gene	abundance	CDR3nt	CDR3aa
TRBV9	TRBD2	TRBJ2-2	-	TGTGCCAGCAGCGTAGGCACGGCGGGAGTTTTTCCGGGGGAGCTGTTTTTT	CASSVGTAGVFPGELFF
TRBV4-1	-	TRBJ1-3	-	TGCGCCAGCAGCCAAGAGACCCTCACAAACTCTGGAAACACCATATATTTT	CASSQETLTNSGNTIYF
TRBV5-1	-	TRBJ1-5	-	TGCGCCAGCAGCTGGGATAGCAATCAGCCCCAGCATTTT	CASSWDSNQPQHF
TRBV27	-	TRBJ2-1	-	TGTGCCAGCAGTTTTTCGACCTACTACCCGGAGCAGTTCTTC	CASSFSTYYPEQFF
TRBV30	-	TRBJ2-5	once	TGTGCCTGGAGTGAGGAGGGGGAGACCCAGTACTTC	CAWSEEGETQYF
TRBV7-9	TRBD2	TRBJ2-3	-	TGTGCCAGCAGCAAACCGGGACTAAAAAATGCAGATACGCAGTATTTT	CASSKPGLKNADTQYF
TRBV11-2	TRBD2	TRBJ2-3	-	TGTGCCAGCAGCGGACTAGCGGGGGCCTATAGCACAGATACGCAGTATTTT	CASSGLAGAYSTDTQYF
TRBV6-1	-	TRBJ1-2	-	TGTGCCAGCAGTGAAACCAGGATAGACTACACCTTC	CASSETRIDYTF
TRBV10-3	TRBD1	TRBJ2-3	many	TGTGCCATCAGTGAGGGGACAGGGCACACAGATACGCAGTATTTT	CAISEGTGHTDTQYF
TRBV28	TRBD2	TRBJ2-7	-	TGTGCCAGCAGTTTAAGGACTAGCGGGAACTACGAGCAGTACTTC	CASSLRTSGNYEQYF
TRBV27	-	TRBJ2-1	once	TGTGCCAGCAGTCGTAGCGGAGACAATGAGCAGTTCTTC	CASSRSGDNEQFF
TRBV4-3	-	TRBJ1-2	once	TGCGCCAGCAGCCATATCCCTGGCTACACCTTC	CASSHIPGYTF
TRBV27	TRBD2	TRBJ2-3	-	TGTGCCAGCAGTCCTCTTAGCGGGAGGGGCACAGATACGCAGTATTTT	CASSPLSGRGTDTQYF
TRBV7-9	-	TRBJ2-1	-	TGTGCCAGCAGCGGCGGTATCGGCTCCTACAATGAGCAGTTCTTC	CASSGGIGSYNEQFF
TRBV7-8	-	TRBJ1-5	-	TGTGCCAGCAGCCCATGGTTCAGTAGCAATCAGCCCCAGCATTTT	CASSPWFSSNQPQHF
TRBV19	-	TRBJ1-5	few	TGTGCCACACCTCGGGCCCCCGGGGCTCAGCCCCAGCATTTT	CATPRAPGAQPQHF
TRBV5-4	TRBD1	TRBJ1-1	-	TGTGCCAGCAGCTCGACAGGGTTTGACACTGAAGCTTTCTTT	CASSSTGFDTEAFF
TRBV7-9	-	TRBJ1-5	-	TGTGCCAGCAGCCCAGGGGCTTCGGAGCCCCAGCATTTT	CASSPGASEPQHF
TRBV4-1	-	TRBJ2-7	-	TGCGCCAGCAGCCAAGCCCCTAGAGGAGGCTACGAGCAGTACTTC	CASSQAPRGGYEQYF
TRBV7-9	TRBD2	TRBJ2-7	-	TGTGCCAGCAGCCCGGGACTAGCGGGAATTGGGTTCTACGAGCAGTACTTC	CASSPGLAGIGFYEQYF
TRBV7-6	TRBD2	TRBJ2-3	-	TGTGCCAGCAGCCTAGCGGGAGGGTCAGATACGCAGTATTTT	CASSLAGGSDTQYF
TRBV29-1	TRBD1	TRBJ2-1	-	TGCAGCGTTGGACCTCCGAACAGGGGCAATGAGCAGTTCTTC	CSVGPPNRGNEQFF
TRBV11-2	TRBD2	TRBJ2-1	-	TGTGCCAGCAGCTTAGTTCGCGGGAGTAGGAACAATGAGCAGTTCTTC	CASSLVRGSRNNEQFF
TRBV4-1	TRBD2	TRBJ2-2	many	TGCGCCAGCAGGGGACTAGCGGGACTTGAGGAGCTGTTTTTT	CASRGLAGLEELFF
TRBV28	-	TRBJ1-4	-	TGTGCCAGCAGTTTTTTGGTGTTTAGGGGGGGTCAAGAAAAACTGTTTTTT	CASSFLVFRGGQEKLFF
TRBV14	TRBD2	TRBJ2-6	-	TGTGCCAGCAGCCAAGGGATAGCGGGAGGGGCCAACGTCCTGACTTTC	CASSQGIAGGANVLTF